A selection of T cell receptor beta chains follows, all from one sample in a study of CD8+ T cells in alopecia areata. Some clones are missing from TCRdb's copy, which holds only in-frame ones; the method was immunoSEQ multiplex PCR. Here the sample spans around 120,000 clones, around 53% being singletons. The source was CD4+ T cells sorted from blood, collected at week 4, from a patient treated with tofacitinib. The origin of the receptors is a human donor with alopecia areata. Each CDR3 is given without its conserved first and last residue.

V gene	J gene	CDR3 protein
TRBV4-1	TRBJ1-2	ASSQDLMGLGHHGYT
TRBV18	TRBJ1-1	ASSSGPLTRRGTEAF
TRBV9	TRBJ2-7	ASSVAGQSYEQY
TRBV7-9	TRBJ2-5	ASSSDRGQETQY
TRBV5-1	TRBJ2-2	ASSYRDTGELF
TRBV29-1	TRBJ1-2	SVALTYGYT
TRBV19	TRBJ1-6	ATTDNGGRHNSPLH
TRBV29-1	TRBJ2-6	SVVGSGANVLT
TRBV18	TRBJ2-1	ACRLSSYNEQF
TRBV30	TRBJ2-7	AWSGLYEQY
TRBV30	TRBJ1-5	AWSTQGARNQPQH
TRBV4-1	TRBJ2-4	ASQSIAGSKNIQY
TRBV5-1	TRBJ1-1	ASSSQTGGIGTEAF
TRBV5-1	TRBJ1-2	ASSPRTDMNYGYT
TRBV29-1	TRBJ1-5	SVDPLQGTGANQPQH
TRBV7-2	TRBJ1-2	ASSLQLARNYGYT
TRBV18	TRBJ1-3	ASSHKKVSGNTIY
TRBV4-1	TRBJ1-5	ASSQGGVNSNQPQH
TRBV4-1	TRBJ2-2	ASSLTENTGELF
TRBV30	TRBJ1-5	AWSVRGNQPQH
TRBV29-1	TRBJ2-5	SVGRVGETQY
TRBV7-3	TRBJ2-5	ASSPNGDGETQY
TRBV30	TRBJ2-1	AWSVGGRARYNEQF
TRBV2	TRBJ2-3	ASSQADTQY
TRBV6-5	TRBJ1-2	AITGSVYGYT
TRBV30	TRBJ1-2	AWRSVYYGYT